These 14 T cell receptor beta chains came from one sample sequenced in a study of CD8 T cells in Susac syndrome. With random hexamers, 0.5 to 1 ug RNA was reverse transcribed. TCRdb re-called the immunoSEQ multiplex PCR reads through MiXCR, storing one row per CDR3 protein. In the table there are about 150,000 distinct CDR3 sequences, roughly 94% of which are singletons. The sample taken for sequencing was CD8+ T cells from PBMCs. These receptors were obtained from a human donor with multiple sclerosis.

The chain is built from TRBV6-1 and TRBJ2-2; TRBD1 aligns across 9 bases. Per germline, CDR1 MNHNS and CDR2 SASEGT. The V and J ends lost 7 bases and 3 bases, in that order; junction bases with no gene match: 9. The CDR3 has 16 amino acids. The chain's CDR3 is CASTQPRTGDTGELFF. In DNA, the CDR3 is TGTGCCAGCACCCAGCCCCGGACAGGGGACACCGGGGAGCTGTTTTTT.

The chain couples TRBV29-1 to TRBJ2-7, with D possibly TRBD1 on 6 matching bases. This CDR3 is built from 14 residues. V was pared by 2 bases and J by 3 bases, with 14 bases between. The germline V gene encodes CDR1 SQVTM and CDR2 ANQGSEA. CDR3 DNA: TGCAGCGTTGAACGAACAGGGAGTAGCTACGAGCAGTACTTC. Amino acids: CSVERTGSSYEQYF.

V gene TRBV5-4 combines with J gene TRBJ2-1, with TRBD2 matching over 10 bases. Unmatched junction bases numbered 14, after V lost 3 bases and J lost 5 bases. Germline CDR1 SGHNT, CDR2 YYREEE (reference sequence). CDR3 length equals 18 residues. CDR3 coding DNA: TGTGCCAGCAGCTCTGGCAGGGGTAGCGGGGGGCCCGACAATGAGCAGTTCTTC. Amino acid sequence: CASSSGRGSGGPDNEQFF.

The chain employs TRBV9 and TRBJ2-7; 8 positions match TRBD1. With 0 bases clipped from V and 7 bases from J, the junction kept 9 bases outside the gene matches. The CDR3 is made up of 15 amino acids. Germline CDR1 and CDR2: SGDLS and YYNGEE. In nucleotides, the CDR3 is TGTGCCAGCAGCGTAGGCACAGGGGGTTTAGGGGAGCAGTACTTC. Protein: CASSVGTGGLGEQYF.

V and J are TRBV20-1 and TRBJ1-2; 7 bases are shared with TRBD1. The CDR3 extends over 11 amino acids. Trimming at V came to 4 bases and at J to 8 bases, leaving 4 bases not matched to a gene. In germline, CDR1 is DFQATT, CDR2 SNEGSKA (reference sequence). The CDR3: CSATTGAGYTF. The DNA of the CDR3 is TGCAGTGCTACAACAGGGGCGGGCTACACCTTC.

The V gene is TRBV28, the J gene TRBJ1-2; D unclear. V was clipped by 8 bases and J by 2 bases, with 12 bases between them. Germline V lookup: CDR1 MDHEN, CDR2 SYDVKM. The CDR3 length is 13 residues. The CDR3 DNA reads TGTGCCAGCGGGCCTTTCAACAACTATGGCTACACCTTC. This codes for CASGPFNNYGYTF.

The V gene is TRBV15, the J gene TRBJ1-2; D remains unclear. V gave up 4 bases and J gave up 7 bases, with 10 bases separating them. The CDR3 is made up of 12 amino acids. Per germline, CDR1 LNHNV and CDR2 YYDKDF (reference sequence). In DNA form, the CDR3 reads TGTGCCACCAGCACTGACCTTACTGGCTACACCTTC. Protein product: CATSTDLTGYTF.

V is TRBV9 and J is TRBJ2-7; D possibly corresponds to TRBD1 (8 bases). Germline lookup yields CDR1 SGDLS and CDR2 YYNGEE. V was cut by 7 bases and J by 2 bases, with 16 bases left in between. CDR3 length equals 14 residues. The CDR3 DNA reads as TGTGCCAGCGGACAGGGAGGGAACCCCTACGAGCAGTACTTC. This encodes CASGQGGNPYEQYF.

This chain connects TRBV29-1 to TRBJ2-7; D may match TRBD1 or TRBD2 (5 bases each). The ends were cut back, 3 bases at V and 3 bases at J, with 9 bases in the middle. CDR1 and CDR2 (germline): SQVTM, ANQGSEA. The CDR3 covers 12 residues. This chain's CDR3 is CSVDQGDYEQYF. Here the CDR3 DNA reads TGCAGCGTTGATCAGGGAGACTACGAGCAGTACTTC.

The chain links TRBV2 to TRBJ1-2; D remains ambiguous. Germline loops: CDR1 SNHLY, CDR2 FYNNEI. The CDR3 consists of 11 residues. Deletions cut 6 bases from V and 8 bases from J, with 10 bases between. In DNA, the CDR3 is TGTGCCAGCAGCGCCCCGGGGGGCTACACCTTC. It encodes CASSAPGGYTF.

This clonotype has only one observation. The V gene is TRBV5-4, the J gene TRBJ2-5; no definite D call. This CDR3 has 14 amino acids. From germline, CDR1 is SGHNT and CDR2 YYREEE (reference sequence). The V gene lost 4 bases and the J gene lost 3 bases, with 13 bases spanning the gap. For the CDR3, the DNA is TGTGCCAGCAGCCCTACCTTCGGAGAAGAGACCCAGTACTTC. This gives the protein CASSPTFGEETQYF.

The rearrangement uses TRBV30 and TRBJ1-2; no reliable D call. Trimming removed 2 bases at V and 8 bases at J, with 15 bases between. Germline-derived CDR1 and CDR2 are GTSNPN and SVGIG (reference sequence). The CDR3 length is 13 residues. The CDR3 loop reads CAWSNGPQEGYTF. As DNA, the CDR3 is TGTGCCTGGAGTAACGGTCCCCAGGAAGGCTACACCTTC.

V and J are TRBV9 and TRBJ2-3, with D perhaps TRBD2 (6 bases). Trimming cost V 4 bases and J 3 bases, with 18 bases left between them. The CDR3 totals 16 residues. Germline V gene sequence: CDR1 SGDLS, CDR2 YYNGEE. The CDR3, as DNA: TGTGCCAGCAGCCCCCGCGGGGAGAGACGGACAGATACGCAGTATTTT. Its protein product is CASSPRGERRTDTQYF.

J is TRBJ2-3 and V is TRBV3-1; D perhaps matches TRBD1 (5 bases). This CDR3 is built from 14 residues. With 1 base removed from V and 1 base from J, the gap between germline ends came to 6 bases. From germline, CDR1 is LGHDT and CDR2 YNNKEL (reference sequence). CDR3 bases: TGTGCCAGCAGCCAAGGGGGCGGCACAGATACGCAGTATTTT. This codes for CASSQGGGTDTQYF.